The clone carrying this T cell receptor beta chain was seen repeatedly, ten times or more. The investigators amplified TCR beta CDR3 regions from RNA transcripts. The TCR CDR3 was amplified in a first-round RT-PCR using the HTBI primer set. TCRdb re-called the multiplex PCR reads with MiXCR, one entry per CDR3 protein. The data hold 620,000 or so distinct CDR3 sequences, with about 14% observed a single time. Trimming removed 0 bases at V and 2 bases at J, with 7 bases between. Germline loops: CDR1 SGHRS, CDR2 YFSETQ. This CDR3 has 14 amino acids. The data stem from a study of T cells in Graves' hyperthyroidism and ophthalmopathy. Using over 8.5 ml of fresh peripheral blood, PBMCs were prepared.

The sequence came from a woman in her forties or fifties with Graves' ophthalmopathy. This chain joins TRBV5-1 and TRBJ2-3; D call uncertain. Sequencing was performed on blood. CDR3 region: CASSLEAPTDTQYF. DNA of the CDR3: TGCGCCAGCAGCTTGGAGGCCCCCACAGATACGCAGTATTTT.